The rows below give T cell receptor beta chains drawn from one sample of a study of OX40 agonist ivuxolimab in advanced cancers. Clones were sequenced by immunoSEQ multiplex PCR, and TCRdb holds only the in-frame ones, with some missing. The sample includes about 18,000 clones, approximately 70% of them seen just once. The sequenced sample was CD4+ or CD8+ T cells sorted from blood, obtained in a trial of the OX40 agonist ivuxolimab. The receptors here all came from an adult with an advanced solid tumor such as melanoma, head and neck, liver or kidney cancer. Each CDR3 is given with its conserved first and last residue. Fields, in order: D gene, clone size, J gene, V gene, CDR3 DNA, CDR3 protein. The D gene is left open where the match is weak. Only part of the rows carry a size: once, few, many, or a class if the clone is expanded.

TRBD2 | - | TRBJ2-5 | TRBV4-1 | TGCGCCAGCAGCCCAGGACTAGCGGGAGCAGGGGAGACCCAGTACTTC | CASSPGLAGAGETQYF
- | - | TRBJ2-5 | TRBV2 | TGTGCCAGCAGTGACCCTGATAGCGCCCCGGAGACCCAGTACTTC | CASSDPDSAPETQYF
- | - | TRBJ2-5 | TRBV28 | TGTGCCAGCACCCTTTGGGCGGGGTACCAAGAGACCCAGTACTTC | CASTLWAGYQETQYF
- | - | TRBJ2-5 | TRBV11-2 | TGTGCCAGCAGCTTCGGATCCCAAGAGACCCAGTACTTC | CASSFGSQETQYF
TRBD2 | - | TRBJ2-7 | TRBV7-8 | TGTGCCAGCAGCTCGGGGCGGGGACTAGCGGGAGGGGGATACGAGCAGTACTTC | CASSSGRGLAGGGYEQYF
- | few | TRBJ2-1 | TRBV18 | TGTGCCAGCTCACCCGGGGGTGAGCAGTTCTTC | CASSPGGEQFF
TRBD2 | - | TRBJ2-7 | TRBV10-1 | TGCGCCAGCAGTGAGTGGGGACTAGCGGGCGAGCAGTACTTC | CASSEWGLAGEQYF
- | - | TRBJ2-7 | TRBV6-5 | TGTGCCAGCAGTTACCTAGAAAGCTCCTACGAGCAGTACTTC | CASSYLESSYEQYF
- | - | TRBJ2-7 | TRBV5-1 | TGCGCCAGCAGCTGGGACGGTTCCTACGAGCAGTACTTC | CASSWDGSYEQYF
- | - | TRBJ2-2 | TRBV4-3 | TGCGCCAGCAGCCAAGTTACAGGGTCCACCGGGGAGCTGTTTTTT | CASSQVTGSTGELFF
TRBD2 | few | TRBJ2-7 | TRBV5-4 | TGTGCCAGCAGTCAAGGTTGGGGACTAGAAGCCTACGAGCAGTACTTC | CASSQGWGLEAYEQYF
- | - | TRBJ2-1 | TRBV27 | TGTGCCAGCAGTCCCCGCGGGGTTTACAATGAGCAGTTCTTC | CASSPRGVYNEQFF
TRBD2 | once | TRBJ2-5 | TRBV6-5 | TGTGCCAGCAGTTACTCGGGGGGGTTGGAGACCCAGTACTTC | CASSYSGGLETQYF
- | - | TRBJ2-7 | TRBV7-4 | TGTGCCAGCAGCTTAGTGAGCTCCTACGAGCAGTACTTC | CASSLVSSYEQYF
TRBD1 | few | TRBJ2-7 | TRBV5-8 | TGTGCCAGCAGCTTCAGGGGGGAGCAGTACTTC | CASSFRGEQYF
- | few | TRBJ1-5 | TRBV27 | TGTGCCAGCAGTTTATCCCCCCTCAATCAGCCCCAGCATTTT | CASSLSPLNQPQHF
- | - | TRBJ2-5 | TRBV19 | TGTGCCAGTAGTATTGGAGACAGTTTCCAAGAGACCCAGTACTTC | CASSIGDSFQETQYF
- | - | TRBJ2-6 | TRBV7-3 | TGCGCCAGCAGCCAAGCGTACTCTGGGGCCAACGTCCTGACTTTC | CASSQAYSGANVLTF
- | - | TRBJ1-2 | TRBV7-9 | TGTGCCAGAAGCCTTCCCGGAGGTCATGGCTACACCTTC | CARSLPGGHGYTF
TRBD1 | once | TRBJ1-2 | TRBV27 | TGTGCCAGCACTAGGACAGGGGGCTATGGCTACACCTTC | CASTRTGGYGYTF
TRBD2 | few | TRBJ2-7 | TRBV2 | TGTGCCAGCAGTCCCTACTCGGGGGGACTCTACGAGCAGTACTTC | CASSPYSGGLYEQYF
TRBD1 | once | TRBJ2-3 | TRBV5-4 | TGTGCCAGCAGCTGGGGGACAGAAGTCACAGATACGCAGTATTTT | CASSWGTEVTDTQYF
- | - | TRBJ2-7 | TRBV11-2 | TGTGCCAGCAGCTCCTCCGGGACCCTCCCCGAGCAGTACTTC | CASSSSGTLPEQYF
- | - | TRBJ2-3 | TRBV6-1 | TGTGCCAGCAGTGAAGCGGGACTGTTGGTAGATACGCAGTATTTT | CASSEAGLLVDTQYF
TRBD1 | once | TRBJ1-4 | TRBV27 | TGTGCCAGCAGTACTGACAGGGCTAATGAAAAACTGTTTTTT | CASSTDRANEKLFF
TRBD1 | once | TRBJ2-3 | TRBV7-8 | TGTGCCAGCAGCCCAGGACAGGGTAGCACAGATACGCAGTATTTT | CASSPGQGSTDTQYF